These 22 T cell receptor beta chains originate from one sample sequenced in a study of blood T cell repertoires in COVID-19 (dated by TCRdb to 2020 to 2022). The library came from the immunoSEQ multiplex PCR assay. TCRdb retrieved this table from immuneACCESS and kept in-frame rearrangements only. Not all clones are present; in checked studies, unresolved V genes account for under half, and no reason is known for the remainder. For this sample the table gives 100,000 to 150,000 clones, of which around 86% were detected only once. Together, the top ten hold roughly 4.9% of the sample. Sample: peripheral blood. These receptor sequences come from a human donor in a cohort sampled during active COVID-19.

This chain joins TRBV11-2 and TRBJ1-3; D uncertain. The germline gives CDR1 SGHAT, CDR2 FQNNGV. The CDR3 covers 13 residues. V dropped 7 bases and J dropped 0 bases, with 7 bases sitting between them. CDR3 nucleotide sequence: TGTGCCAGCATGCCGAGCTCTGGAAACACCATATATTTT. It specifies CASMPSSGNTIYF.

This clone showed up just once. The genes are TRBV27 and TRBJ2-1; 8 nucleotides agree with TRBD2. The CDR3 runs 14 residues. Germline V gene sequence: CDR1 MNHEY, CDR2 SMNVEV (reference sequence). Trimming removed 5 bases from V and 2 bases from J; junction bases left unmatched: 2. The CDR3 nucleotides are TGTGCCAGCAGTGAGACTAGCGCCTACAATGAGCAGTTCTTC. Amino acids: CASSETSAYNEQFF.

The chain joins TRBV5-1 to TRBJ2-7; tentatively, D is TRBD1 (5 bases). Deletions cut 0 bases from V and 3 bases from J, with 10 bases between. CDR1 SGHRS and CDR2 YFSETQ come from the germline V gene. This CDR3 comprises 14 residues. DNA for the CDR3: TGCGCCAGCAGCTTGGTTGGCAGGGACTACGAGCAGTACTTC. Encoded protein: CASSLVGRDYEQYF.

This clone showed up just once. J is TRBJ1-3 and V is TRBV25-1, with TRBD1 matching over 7 bases. This CDR3 has 14 residues. Per germline, CDR1 MGHDK and CDR2 SYGVNS. J was trimmed by 7 bases and V by 2 bases; bases with no gene match: 5. The CDR3 loop is CASSETGVGNTIYF. In DNA form, the CDR3 reads TGTGCCAGCAGTGAAACAGGGGTGGGTAACACCATATATTTT. Filled out from reference TRBV25-1 and TRBJ1-3, the complete variable domain reads EADIYQTPRYLVIGTGKKITLECSQTMGHDKMYWYQQDPGMELHLIHYSYGVNSTEKGDLSSESTVSRIRTEHFPLTLESARPSHTSQYLCASSETGVGNTIYFGEGSWLTVV.

This chain connects TRBV4-2 to TRBJ1-2, with 11 nucleotides matching TRBD1. The CDR3 totals 17 residues. Germline V lookup: CDR1 LGHNA, CDR2 YNFKEQ. The V and J ends lost 4 bases and 2 bases, in that order; junction bases with no gene match: 9. CDR3 residues: CASSPRDRGGGNYGYTF. CDR3 sequence (DNA): TGTGCCAGCAGCCCGCGGGACAGGGGGGGAGGGAACTATGGCTACACCTTC.

The J gene is TRBJ2-5, the V gene TRBV10-1; 7 positions agree with TRBD2. This CDR3 is 17 amino acids long. The V gene end was trimmed by 3 bases and the J gene end by 2 bases; junction bases not matched to a gene: 12. CDR1 is WNHNN, CDR2 SYGVQD, per germline (reference sequence). The CDR3 bases are TGCGCCAGCAGTGAAGGGGCGGCCGGAGCGGGACAAGAGACCCAGTACTTC. This sequence encodes CASSEGAAGAGQETQYF.

J is TRBJ2-5 and V is TRBV11-2; 9 nucleotides line up with TRBD2. J gave up 2 bases and V 5 bases, and 9 bases lay outside the gene matches. The CDR3 has 16 amino acids. CDR1 and CDR2 from the germline V gene are SGHAT and FQNNGV. DNA for the CDR3: TGTGCCAGCAGCCCCTTCGGGACTAGCCGTCAAGAGACCCAGTACTTC. It is translated as CASSPFGTSRQETQYF.

V usage is TRBV10-3 and J usage is TRBJ2-1; no reliable D call. The CDR3 runs 14 residues. Per germline, CDR1 ENHRY and CDR2 SYGVKD. The ends were cut back, 0 bases at V and 12 bases at J, with 15 bases in the middle. CDR3 region: CAISESSAASGQFF. The CDR3 nucleotides are TGTGCCATCAGTGAGTCGAGTGCAGCCTCGGGGCAGTTCTTC.

The CDR3 coding sequence is TGTGCCAGCAGGGTGGCAGGTTCAAACTATGGCTACACCTTC. Protein product: CASRVAGSNYGYTF. This chain uses TRBV2 with TRBJ1-2; D unresolved. Trimming left V 6 bases short and J 2 bases short, with 13 bases between. The CDR3 extends over 14 amino acids. Germline V gives CDR1 SNHLY, CDR2 FYNNEI. The complete variable domain, with remaining parts taken from reference TRBV2 and TRBJ1-2, reads EPEVTQTPSHQVTQMGQEVILRCVPISNHLYFYWYRQILGQKVEFLVSFYNNEISEKSEIFDDQFSVERPDGSNFTLKIRSTKLEDSAMYFCASRVAGSNYGYTFGSGTRLTVV.

The J gene is TRBJ1-5, the V gene TRBV30; perhaps TRBD1 as D (5 bases). The length of the CDR3 is 13 residues. V lost 0 bases, J lost 5 bases, and 8 bases lay in between. The germline V gene encodes CDR1 GTSNPN and CDR2 SVGIG (reference sequence). The CDR3 nucleotides are TGTGCCTGGAGTGTACAGGACCATCAGCCCCAGCATTTT. This translates into CAWSVQDHQPQHF.

Remarks on this clone: One end of the junction fails to match germline, which may point to a read error. V and J are TRBV7-7 and TRBJ2-5; TRBD1 is a possible D gene (6 bases). Germline V gene data show CDR1 as SSHAT and CDR2 as FNYEAQ (reference sequence). The CDR3 extends over 15 amino acids. The CDR3: CASSLAGQGTETQYF. CDR3 nucleotides: TGTGCTAGCAGCTTAGCAGGGCAGGGGACGGAGACCCAGTACTTC.

The chain links TRBV27 to TRBJ2-7; 12 nucleotides match TRBD2. Germline V gene data show CDR1 as MNHEY and CDR2 as SMNVEV (reference sequence). This CDR3 has 16 residues. J gave up 5 bases and V 10 bases, and 15 bases lay outside the gene matches. The CDR3 loop is CATRLTTSGRINEQYF. Written as DNA, the CDR3 is TGTGCCACCAGATTGACTACTAGCGGGAGGATCAACGAGCAGTACTTC.

The V and J genes are TRBV27 and TRBJ2-7; 9 positions agree with TRBD1. Looked up from germline, CDR1 is MNHEY and CDR2 is SMNVEV (reference sequence). Trimming at V came to 2 bases and at J to 2 bases, leaving 4 bases not matched to a gene. This CDR3 is built from 15 residues. As DNA, the CDR3 is TGTGCCAGCAGTTTAGGGGACAGGGCCCCCTACGAGCAGTACTTC. Amino acids: CASSLGDRAPYEQYF.

This sequence joins TRBV9 and TRBJ2-1; D perhaps matches TRBD2 (8 bases). CDR3 length: 17 amino acids. V gave up 3 bases and J gave up 8 bases, with 24 bases separating them. CDR1 is SGDLS and CDR2 is YYNGEE in the germline V gene. The CDR3 sequence is CASSDRTGTRGGDEQFF. Here the CDR3 DNA reads TGTGCCAGCAGCGATAGAACCGGGACTAGAGGGGGCGATGAGCAGTTCTTC.

The chain employs TRBV4-3 and TRBJ1-2; 8 nucleotides line up with TRBD1. J lost 5 bases, V lost 3 bases, and 5 bases had no gene match. CDR1 and CDR2 (germline): LGHNA, YSLEER. The length of the CDR3 is 14 residues. CDR3 sequence: CASSQARQGYGYTF. The CDR3 region has the DNA TGCGCCAGCAGCCAGGCAAGACAGGGGTATGGCTACACCTTC.

This clone was detected a few times. This CDR3 reads CASSRGSGQPQHF. The CDR3 DNA follows: TGTGCCAGCAGCCGTGGCAGCGGGCAGCCCCAGCATTTT. The V gene is TRBV3-1 (or the pseudogene TRBV3-2), the J gene TRBJ1-5; D is ambiguous. V was cut by 4 bases and J by 7 bases, with 11 bases left in between. Germline-derived CDR1 and CDR2 are LGHDT and YNNKEL (reference sequence). The CDR3 length is 13 residues.

V and J are TRBV27 and TRBJ2-4; 7 nucleotides agree with TRBD2. This CDR3 contains 15 residues. CDR1 MNHEY and CDR2 SMNVEV come from the germline V gene (reference sequence). With 8 bases clipped from V and 5 bases from J, the junction kept 12 bases outside the gene matches. The CDR3 DNA is TGTGCCAGCGCCCCCCGCGGGACTATTCAAAACATTCAGTACTTC. Its protein is CASAPRGTIQNIQYF.

The CDR3 DNA reads TGTGCCAGCAGCTTCGGAGCGAACACTGAAGCTTTCTTT. Translated, it gives CASSFGANTEAFF. V usage is TRBV7-9 and J usage is TRBJ1-1; D remains ambiguous. Germline V gives CDR1 SEHNR, CDR2 FQNEAQ (reference sequence). The CDR3 spans 13 residues. With 3 bases removed from V and 1 base from J, the gap between germline ends came to 6 bases.

V is TRBV20-1 and J is TRBJ2-1; 8 nucleotides match TRBD2. This CDR3 has 13 residues. From germline, CDR1 is DFQATT and CDR2 SNEGSKA (reference sequence). With 3 bases clipped from V and 4 bases from J, the junction kept 2 bases outside the gene matches. The CDR3 spells CSASTSGYNEQFF. In DNA, the CDR3 is TGCAGTGCTAGTACTAGCGGATACAATGAGCAGTTCTTC.

This clone appeared once. This chain uses TRBV25-1 with TRBJ2-3; no definite D call. Germline assignment: CDR1 MGHDK and CDR2 SYGVNS. The CDR3 spans 14 residues. The V gene lost 6 bases and the J gene lost 1 base, with 11 bases spanning the gap. The CDR3 sequence: CASSDALGTDTQYF. The CDR3 coding sequence is TGTGCCAGCAGCGATGCACTTGGCACAGATACGCAGTATTTT.

The J gene is TRBJ2-7, the V gene TRBV6-5; weak D call: TRBD2 (7 bases). The CDR3 covers 14 residues. Germline CDR1 reads MNHEY; CDR2 reads SVGAGI. With 2 bases removed from V and 3 bases from J, the gap between germline ends came to 11 bases. The CDR3: CASSYRGRGYEQYF. The CDR3, as DNA: TGTGCCAGCAGTTACAGGGGGAGGGGCTACGAGCAGTACTTC.

The J gene is TRBJ1-3, the V gene TRBV2; 7 bases fit TRBD1. The CDR3 runs to 13 residues. The germline CDR1 and CDR2 sequences are SNHLY and FYNNEI. Unmatched junction bases numbered 6, after V lost 9 bases and J lost 4 bases. The CDR3 spells CASLQGTGNTIYF. The CDR3 nucleotides read TGTGCCAGTTTACAGGGGACAGGAAACACCATATATTTT.